This passage covers 17 T cell receptor beta chains from one sample sequenced in a study of shared clonotypes between healthy human individuals. Clones were sequenced by immunoSEQ multiplex PCR, and TCRdb holds only the in-frame ones, with some missing. Of some 2.1 million clones listed, 90% to 95% are singletons. The sequencing sample was made of naive CD4+ T cells sorted from blood. The subset was: CD45RA+ positively selected. These receptors all stem from a man between 18 and 29 years old in good health.

The chain has TRBV18 and TRBJ2-3, with D possibly matching TRBD1 (6 bases). V was cut by 1 base and J by 8 bases, with 10 bases left in between. The CDR3 contains 13 residues. Germline loops: CDR1 KGHSH, CDR2 LQKENI. The CDR3 nucleotides are TGTGCCAGCTCACCACAAGGGGGTCCTACGCAGTATTTT. Amino acids: CASSPQGGPTQYF.

The rearrangement uses TRBV2 and TRBJ2-2, with 9 bases identical to TRBD1. The CDR3 totals 15 residues. J was trimmed by 6 bases and V by 3 bases; bases with no gene match: 5. The germline gives CDR1 SNHLY, CDR2 FYNNEI. The CDR3 here is CASSEDRGSAGELFF. CDR3 DNA sequence: TGTGCCAGCAGTGAGGACAGGGGTTCGGCCGGGGAGCTGTTTTTT.

The chain links TRBV5-6 to TRBJ1-5; D is perhaps TRBD1 (5 bases). Deletions cut 1 base from V and 0 bases from J, with 14 bases between. Germline V gives CDR1 SGHDT, CDR2 YYEEEE. The CDR3 has 17 residues. CDR3: CASSLYIGGYSNQPQHF. Written as DNA, the CDR3 is TGTGCCAGCAGCTTGTATATTGGGGGTTATAGCAATCAGCCCCAGCATTTT.

This chain connects TRBV28 to TRBJ1-5; D gene ambiguous. The germline gives CDR1 MDHEN, CDR2 SYDVKM. This CDR3 contains 14 residues. V was cut by 6 bases and J by 1 base, with 10 bases left in between. The CDR3 region has the DNA TGTGCCAGCAGGGCGACGGTGAGCAATCAGCCCCAGCATTTT. This sequence encodes CASRATVSNQPQHF.

The rearrangement joins TRBV5-1 to TRBJ2-2, with TRBD2 identical over 7 bases. Germline V gives CDR1 SGHRS, CDR2 YFSETQ. The CDR3 spans 12 residues. The junction had 2 bases not matched to a gene; V was cut back by 7 bases and J by 5 bases. This CDR3 reads CASSGGTGELFF. As DNA, the CDR3 is TGCGCCAGCTCCGGGGGGACCGGGGAGCTGTTTTTT.

A few counts support this clone. The chain recombines TRBV28 with TRBJ1-2; 7 nucleotides line up with TRBD1. Germline values: CDR1 MDHEN, CDR2 SYDVKM. V gave up 5 bases and J gave up 6 bases; unmatched junction bases: 12. The CDR3 extends over 15 amino acids. CDR3 region: CASSPSDREGDGYTF. The CDR3 DNA sequence: TGTGCCAGCAGTCCCTCCGACAGGGAAGGAGATGGCTACACCTTC.

The chain carries TRBV7-9 and TRBJ2-5; D unresolved. The germline CDR1 and CDR2 sequences are SEHNR and FQNEAQ (reference sequence). Deletions cut 0 bases from V and 5 bases from J, with 10 bases between. The CDR3 is 14 amino acids. Written as DNA, the CDR3 is TGTGCCAGCAGCTTAGCGTCCCTCCAGGAGACCCAGTACTTC. Protein sequence: CASSLASLQETQYF.

This sequence joins TRBV4-3 and TRBJ2-1, with D tentatively TRBD1 (6 bases). Trimming removed 0 bases at V and 5 bases at J, with 11 bases between. Germline values: CDR1 LGHNA, CDR2 YSLEER. The CDR3 is made up of 15 amino acids. CDR3 in DNA: TGCGCCAGCAGCCAAGAGGGGGCGGGTCACAATGAGCAGTTCTTC. Translation: CASSQEGAGHNEQFF.

The sample holds one count of this clone. This chain uses TRBV28 with TRBJ1-5, with D hard to call. CDR3 size: 14 residues. Germline V gives CDR1 MDHEN, CDR2 SYDVKM. V gave up 7 bases and J gave up 0 bases, with 10 bases separating them. The CDR3 is CASKVGNSNQPQHF. DNA for the CDR3: TGTGCCAGCAAAGTCGGAAATAGCAATCAGCCCCAGCATTTT.

The chain recombines TRBV11-2 with TRBJ2-1; 13 nucleotides match TRBD2. J lost 6 bases, V lost 5 bases, and 4 bases had no gene match. The CDR3 loop spans 15 amino acids. The germline gives CDR1 SGHAT, CDR2 FQNNGV. The CDR3 nucleotides are TGTGCCAGCAGCCGACTAGCGGGAGGTCTCAATGAGCAGTTCTTC. Amino acid sequence: CASSRLAGGLNEQFF.

V and J are TRBV15 and TRBJ1-1; D possibly corresponds to TRBD1 (5 bases). Germline-derived CDR1 and CDR2 are LNHNV and YYDKDF (reference sequence). Trimming shortened V by 8 bases and J by 1 base, and 20 bases separated the two germline ends. The CDR3 covers 16 residues. The CDR3 sequence is CATQRQGSRGNTEAFF. DNA of the CDR3: TGTGCCACCCAAAGGCAGGGCTCGCGGGGGAACACTGAAGCTTTCTTT.

The gene calls are TRBV5-4 and TRBJ1-4, with 7 bases lining up with TRBD1. V was pared by 0 bases and J by 8 bases, with 1 base of the junction left unmatched. The CDR3 loop spans 13 amino acids. Germline values: CDR1 SGHNT, CDR2 YYREEE (reference sequence). The DNA of the CDR3 is TGTGCCAGCAGCTTGGGACAGGGAGAAAAACTGTTTTTT. It encodes CASSLGQGEKLFF.

This chain joins TRBV19 and TRBJ1-6; tentative D call: TRBD1 (6 bases). Germline V CDR1 and CDR2: LNHDA, SQIVND (reference sequence). This CDR3 is built from 14 residues. V was shortened by 5 bases and J by 8 bases, with 13 bases between the two germline ends. The CDR3 sequence is CASSVNRVDSPLHF. The CDR3 bases are TGTGCCAGTAGTGTAAACAGGGTGGATTCACCCCTCCACTTT.

The chain is built from TRBV11-3 and TRBJ2-1; D perhaps matches TRBD2 (6 bases). The ends were cut back, 5 bases at V and 4 bases at J, with 12 bases in the middle. Germline CDR1 SGHNT, CDR2 YENEEA. This CDR3 has 14 residues. The CDR3 nucleotides read TGTGCCAGCAGCATTAGCGGAACTTACAATGAGCAGTTCTTC. This codes for CASSISGTYNEQFF.

This sequence joins TRBV25-1 and TRBJ2-2; D remains ambiguous. Germline-derived CDR1 and CDR2 are MGHDK and SYGVNS. CDR3 length: 14 amino acids. The V and J ends lost 2 bases and 2 bases respectively, with 6 bases between them. The CDR3 loop is CASSEHSNTGELFF. CDR3 DNA: TGTGCCAGCAGTGAACACAGTAACACCGGGGAGCTGTTTTTT. Variable domain in full (rest from reference TRBV25-1 and TRBJ2-2): EADIYQTPRYLVIGTGKKITLECSQTMGHDKMYWYQQDPGMELHLIHYSYGVNSTEKGDLSSESTVSRIRTEHFPLTLESARPSHTSQYLCASSEHSNTGELFFGEGSRLTVL.

V is TRBV4-2 and J is TRBJ2-1; 10 bases agree with TRBD2. The CDR3 totals 18 residues. Germline loops: CDR1 LGHNA, CDR2 YNFKEQ. The ends lost 0 bases at V and 3 bases at J; junction bases unmatched: 8. CDR3 in amino acids: CASSQERLAGVRYNEQFF. The CDR3 nucleotides are TGTGCCAGCAGCCAAGAAAGGCTAGCGGGAGTTCGCTACAATGAGCAGTTCTTC.

This sequence joins TRBV13 and TRBJ2-3, with a tentative D call TRBD1 (6 bases). The CDR3 is 15 amino acids. The V and J ends lost 4 bases and 2 bases respectively, with 13 bases between them. CDR1 is PRHDT and CDR2 is FYEKMQ in the germline V gene (reference sequence). This CDR3 reads CASSSRTETTDTQYF. DNA of the CDR3: TGTGCCAGCAGCTCCAGGACAGAAACCACAGATACGCAGTATTTT.